This T cell receptor beta chain was found in a study of CD4+ T cells in melanoma. On this clone: The antigen is undetermined.

Assay used: immunoSEQ multiplex PCR; TCRdb lists only in-frame clones, some missing. The data hold some 15,000 clones, with over 80% observed a single time. Study observations and caveats: Neoantigen-specific CD4+ T cells in melanoma reportedly had diverse differentiation states. A reported correlation linked neoantigen-specific CD4+ T cells to CD8+, macrophage and B cell function.

V lost 5 bases and J lost 6; bases outside the gene matches: 13. The germline CDR1 and CDR2 sequences are LNHDA and SQIVND (reference sequence). The CDR3 runs 16 residues. The TCR was taken from a human donor with melanoma. Sequenced: cells from a culture (not recorded whether cultured in vitro). The rearrangement links TRBV19 to TRBJ1-5; 7 bases map to TRBD1. The CDR3 protein is CASSLRPRQGRQPQHF. Written as DNA, the CDR3 is TGTGCCAGTAGTCTTAGACCCAGACAGGGTCGTCAGCCCCAGCATTTT. Combining the CDR3 with reference TRBV19 and TRBJ1-5 gives the whole variable domain DGGITQSPKYLFRKEGQNVTLSCEQNLNHDAMYWYRQDPGQGLRLIYYSQIVNDFQKGDIAEGYSVSREKKESFPLTVTSAQKNPTAFYLCASSLRPRQGRQPQHFGDGTRLSIL.